The 5 T cell receptor beta chains below all came from one sample that was sequenced in a study of cytomegalovirus exposure and HLA in healthy donors. PCR used 60 Vbeta primers and 13 Jbeta primers. Assay: immunoSEQ multiplex PCR; the TCRdb copy retains only in-frame clones and omits some. The sample contains about 250,000 clones, just over 70% of which appear only once. Sequencing used PBMCs. The receptors were sampled from a female donor in good health and CMV-seronegative.

The chain joins TRBV11-2 to TRBJ2-5; D might be TRBD2 (6 bases). V lost 3 bases to trimming and J lost 11 bases, with 16 bases between them. Germline V gene sequence: CDR1 SGHAT, CDR2 FQNNGV. This CDR3 comprises 13 residues. This chain's CDR3 is CASSFSAPGEQYF. CDR3 DNA sequence: TGTGCCAGCAGCTTCAGTGCCCCGGGGGAGCAGTACTTC.

The chain is built from TRBV27 and TRBJ1-1, with a possible D match to TRBD1 (5 bases). CDR1 MNHEY and CDR2 SMNVEV come from the germline V gene (reference sequence). The length of the CDR3 is 17 residues. The V and J ends lost 5 bases and 0 bases respectively, with 19 bases between them. The CDR3 region has the DNA TGTGCCAGCAGTCCCAGGGCCGGCCCGAGTATGAACACTGAAGCTTTCTTT. The encoded protein is CASSPRAGPSMNTEAFF.

The chain employs TRBV5-4 and TRBJ2-1; tentatively, D is TRBD1 (6 bases). The germline CDR1 and CDR2 sequences are SGHNT and YYREEE (reference sequence). This CDR3 is built from 15 residues. With 5 bases removed from V and 4 bases from J, the gap between germline ends came to 16 bases. The CDR3 sequence is CASSPSPGTYNEQFF. The CDR3 nucleotides read TGTGCCAGCAGTCCCTCGCCCGGGACATACAATGAGCAGTTCTTC.

The gene calls are TRBV7-8 and TRBJ1-5, with 7 bases lining up with TRBD1. This CDR3 has 15 residues. Per the germline V gene, CDR1 is SGHVS and CDR2 is FQNEAQ. The V and J ends lost 5 bases and 0 bases, in that order; junction bases with no gene match: 4. CDR3: CASSLQGYSNQPQHF. The CDR3 bases are TGTGCCAGCAGCCTACAGGGGTATAGCAATCAGCCCCAGCATTTT.

DNA for the CDR3: TGTGCCAGCAGCCGGACAGGAACCTTGGACACCATATATTTT. It encodes CASSRTGTLDTIYF. This chain uses TRBV11-3 with TRBJ1-3, with 7 nucleotides matching TRBD1. V gave up 5 bases and J gave up 8 bases; unmatched junction bases: 9. The CDR3 covers 14 residues. Germline V gives CDR1 SGHNT, CDR2 YENEEA.